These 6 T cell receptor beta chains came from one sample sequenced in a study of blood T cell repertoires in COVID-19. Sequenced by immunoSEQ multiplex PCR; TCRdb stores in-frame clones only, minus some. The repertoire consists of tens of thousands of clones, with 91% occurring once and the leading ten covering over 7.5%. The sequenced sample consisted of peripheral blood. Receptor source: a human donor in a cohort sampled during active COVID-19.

The CDR3 is CASTSGLRGTEAFF. CDR3 DNA: TGTGCCAGTACCTCGGGTCTCCGGGGCACTGAAGCTTTCTTT. V and J are TRBV19 and TRBJ1-1; D is unresolved. Germline V CDR1 and CDR2: LNHDA, SQIVND (reference sequence). CDR3 length: 14 residues. Trimming took off 7 bases at V and 4 bases at J, with 16 bases between the two ends.

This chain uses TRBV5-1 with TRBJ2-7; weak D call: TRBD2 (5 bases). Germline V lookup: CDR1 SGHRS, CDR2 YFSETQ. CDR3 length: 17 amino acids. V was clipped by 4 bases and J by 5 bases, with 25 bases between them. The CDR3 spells CASSPRAPSRINNEQYF. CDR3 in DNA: TGCGCCAGCAGCCCAAGAGCCCCTAGCAGGATCAATAACGAGCAGTACTTC.

CDR3 region: CASSLAGGQYNEQFF. In DNA, the CDR3 is TGCGCCAGCAGCTTGGCGGGGGGGCAATACAATGAGCAGTTCTTC. The V gene is TRBV5-1, the J gene TRBJ2-1; 8 bases are shared with TRBD2. Germline loops: CDR1 SGHRS, CDR2 YFSETQ. The V and J ends lost 0 bases and 4 bases, in that order; junction bases with no gene match: 3. The CDR3 consists of 15 residues.

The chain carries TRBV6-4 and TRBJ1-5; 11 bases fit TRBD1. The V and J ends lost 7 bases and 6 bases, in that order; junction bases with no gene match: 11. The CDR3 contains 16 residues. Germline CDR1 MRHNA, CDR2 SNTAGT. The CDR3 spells CASTGGRDRGSQPQHF. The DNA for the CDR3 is TGTGCCAGCACCGGAGGCCGGGACAGGGGGAGTCAGCCCCAGCATTTT.

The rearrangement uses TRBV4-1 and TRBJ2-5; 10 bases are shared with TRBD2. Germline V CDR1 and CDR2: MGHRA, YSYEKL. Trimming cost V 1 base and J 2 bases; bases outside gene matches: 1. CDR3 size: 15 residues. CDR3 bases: TGCGCCAGCAGCCAAGGGACTAGCGGACAAGAGACCCAGTACTTC. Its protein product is CASSQGTSGQETQYF.

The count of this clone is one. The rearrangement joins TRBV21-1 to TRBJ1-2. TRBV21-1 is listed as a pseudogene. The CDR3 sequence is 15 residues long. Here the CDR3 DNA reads TGTGCCAGCAGCAAAAAAATGGACTCCGCGGGGGGCTACACCTTC. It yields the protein CASSKKMDSAGGYTF.